These 22 T cell receptor beta chains originate from one sample sequenced in a study of blood T cell repertoires in COVID-19. The protocol was immunoSEQ multiplex PCR, while the TCRdb copy is restricted to in-frame clones and leaves out a portion. The sample has under 150,000 clones, just under 90% seen once. Sequencing was performed on peripheral blood. Receptors were obtained from a woman in her forties or fifties with acute or convalescent COVID-19.

V and J are TRBV7-8 and TRBJ1-5, with D maybe TRBD1 (5 bases). The CDR3 consists of 16 residues. Germline CDR1 and CDR2: SGHVS and FQNEAQ. Trimming cost V 5 bases and J 3 bases, with 17 bases left between them. The CDR3 DNA sequence: TGTGCCAGCAGCCAGGGAGGGGTTTCCATCAATCAGCCCCAGCATTTT. Translation gives CASSQGGVSINQPQHF.

The CDR3 loop reads CASSRALEKLFF. The CDR3 bases are TGTGCCAGCTCCCGAGCTCTGGAAAAACTGTTTTTT. The chain combines TRBV2 with TRBJ1-4; the D is unclear. V lost 8 bases to trimming and J lost 8 bases, with 12 bases between them. This CDR3 has 12 amino acids. CDR1 is SNHLY, CDR2 FYNNEI, per germline.

The chain has TRBV7-9 and TRBJ1-2, with a possible D match to TRBD1 (5 bases). Germline loops: CDR1 SEHNR, CDR2 FQNEAQ (reference sequence). This CDR3 contains 14 residues. The V gene lost 7 bases and the J gene lost 1 base, with 13 bases spanning the gap. This chain's CDR3 is CASTLGEVNYGYTF. The CDR3 region has the DNA TGTGCCAGCACCCTAGGGGAGGTTAACTATGGCTACACCTTC. The full variable domain, its missing parts supplied by reference TRBV7-9 and TRBJ1-2, is DTGVSQNPRHKITKRGQNVTFRCDPISEHNRLYWYRQTLGQGPEFLTYFQNEAQLEKSRLLSDRFSAERPKGSFSTLEIQRTEQGDSAMYLCASTLGEVNYGYTFGSGTRLTVV.

V gene TRBV3-1 (or the pseudogene TRBV3-2) combines with J gene TRBJ1-1, with TRBD1 matching over 7 bases. Germline CDR1 LGHDT, CDR2 YNNKEL (reference sequence). The CDR3 loop spans 17 amino acids. The trim removed 5 bases at V and 0 bases at J, leaving 12 bases unmatched. CDR3 residues: CASSTVLTGRMNTEAFF. The DNA for the CDR3 is TGTGCCAGCAGCACAGTACTGACAGGGAGAATGAACACTGAAGCTTTCTTT.

The chain employs TRBV5-4 and TRBJ2-7, with TRBD2 as a possible D gene (6 bases). The germline V and J ends were trimmed by 0 bases and 4 bases, with 11 bases remaining between them. CDR3 length: 14 amino acids. Germline CDR1 is SGHNT and CDR2 is YYREEE (reference sequence). DNA of the CDR3: TGTGCCAGCAGCTTGGCGGGAGATGGGTACGAGCAGTACTTC. Protein sequence: CASSLAGDGYEQYF.

The CDR3 DNA is TGTGCCAGCTCACCTTCCCCCATGGGACTAGCGGCTAGCACAGATACGCAGTATTTT. Translation gives CASSPSPMGLAASTDTQYF. This chain connects TRBV18 to TRBJ2-3; TRBD2 aligns across 11 bases. Germline assignment: CDR1 KGHSH and CDR2 LQKENI. This CDR3 has 19 residues. V gave up 3 bases and J gave up 0 bases; unmatched junction bases: 11.

This clone is a singleton in its sample. The chain uses TRBV3-1 (or the pseudogene TRBV3-2) and TRBJ2-7; D possibly corresponds to TRBD2 (6 bases). Germline V lookup: CDR1 LGHDT, CDR2 YNNKEL (reference sequence). V was pared by 0 bases and J by 4 bases, with 16 bases between. The CDR3 length is 16 residues. The CDR3 DNA sequence: TGTGCCAGCAGCCAAGAGGGTGTCGACGGGGGATACGAGCAGTACTTC. This gives the protein CASSQEGVDGGYEQYF.

This chain connects TRBV24-1 to TRBJ2-7; 7 nucleotides align to TRBD1. Trimming removed 9 bases from V and 7 bases from J; junction bases left unmatched: 8. This CDR3 region has 12 residues. The germline V gene encodes CDR1 KGHDR and CDR2 SFDVKD. CDR3 nucleotides: TGTGCCACCGCAGACAGGGCCCAGGAGCAGTACTTC. Protein product: CATADRAQEQYF.

The chain employs TRBV10-1 and TRBJ2-7; D call uncertain. The CDR3 sequence is 13 residues long. Per germline, CDR1 WNHNN and CDR2 SYGVQD (reference sequence). V gave up 4 bases and J gave up 3 bases, with 10 bases separating them. CDR3 nucleotides: TGCGCCAGCAGTGTCGGAGAAAACTACGAGCAGTACTTC. Translation: CASSVGENYEQYF.

The chain carries TRBV19 and TRBJ1-5, with D possibly TRBD1 on 5 matching bases. Germline V gives CDR1 LNHDA, CDR2 SQIVND (reference sequence). Trimming cost V 5 bases and J 4 bases, with 15 bases left between them. CDR3 size: 15 residues. The chain's CDR3 is CASSLFGGINQPQHF. CDR3 coding DNA: TGTGCCAGTAGTCTCTTCGGGGGGATAAATCAGCCCCAGCATTTT.

This chain joins TRBV7-8 and TRBJ2-5, with 10 nucleotides matching TRBD2. V lost 4 bases and J lost 4; bases outside the gene matches: 12. CDR3 length: 17 amino acids. Germline CDR1 reads SGHVS; CDR2 reads FQNEAQ. As DNA, the CDR3 is TGTGCCAGCAGCTCCGCCTTAACTAGCGGGGTTGGAGAGACCCAGTACTTC. Its protein is CASSSALTSGVGETQYF.

The chain couples TRBV19 to TRBJ1-2; D unresolved. V lost 6 bases, J lost 4 bases, and 9 bases lay in between. The CDR3 has 12 amino acids. CDR1 is LNHDA and CDR2 is SQIVND in the germline V gene (reference sequence). CDR3 sequence reads: CASSQSLYGYTF. For the CDR3, the DNA is TGTGCCAGTAGCCAGTCCCTCTATGGCTACACCTTC.

This chain uses TRBV28 with TRBJ2-7; D might be TRBD1 (7 bases). Trimming took off 5 bases at V and 3 bases at J, with 11 bases between the two ends. Looked up from germline, CDR1 is MDHEN and CDR2 is SYDVKM. This CDR3 region has 13 residues. The CDR3 loop is CASSRQGLYEQYF. As DNA, the CDR3 is TGTGCCAGCAGTCGACAGGGACTCTACGAGCAGTACTTC. The full variable domain, with the rest looked up from reference TRBV28 and TRBJ2-7, is DVKVTQSSRYLVKRTGEKVFLECVQDMDHENMFWYRQDPGLGLRLIYFSYDVKMKEKGDIPEGYSVSREKKERFSLILESASTNQTSMYLCASSRQGLYEQYFGPGTRLTVT.

The gene calls are TRBV19 and TRBJ2-1; the D is unclear. The CDR3 is 14 amino acids. Germline values: CDR1 LNHDA, CDR2 SQIVND (reference sequence). V lost 3 bases and J 6 bases, leaving 12 bases between the germline ends. CDR3 coding DNA: TGTGCCAGTAGTATCGGAGCGTCTTCCAATGAGCAGTTCTTC. The encoded protein is CASSIGASSNEQFF.

V gene TRBV3-1 (or the pseudogene TRBV3-2) combines with J gene TRBJ1-3, with 9 bases lining up with TRBD1. CDR3 size: 16 residues. Germline V gene data show CDR1 as LGHDT and CDR2 as YNNKEL (reference sequence). With V trimmed by 0 bases and J by 4 bases, 4 bases remained unmatched. For the CDR3, the DNA is TGTGCCAGCAGCCAAGACCGGGACAGGGTGGGAAACACCATATATTTT. This codes for CASSQDRDRVGNTIYF.

In DNA form, the CDR3 reads TGTGCCTGGAGTGTGGGGCGGGGTCTAATGGAGCAGTTCTTC. It translates to CAWSVGRGLMEQFF. The J gene is TRBJ2-1, the V gene TRBV30; D might be TRBD2 (6 bases). The V gene lost 0 bases and the J gene lost 10 bases, with 16 bases spanning the gap. Per germline, CDR1 GTSNPN and CDR2 SVGIG (reference sequence). CDR3 length: 14 residues.

The chain has TRBV24-1 and TRBJ2-2; D is perhaps TRBD1 (5 bases). CDR3 size: 14 residues. Germline assignment: CDR1 KGHDR and CDR2 SFDVKD. V gave up 7 bases and J gave up 0 bases, with 8 bases separating them. In DNA, the CDR3 is TGTGCCACCAGGGGGCCCGCGAACACCGGGGAGCTGTTTTTT. Its protein is CATRGPANTGELFF.

V gene TRBV7-2 combines with J gene TRBJ1-5; D call uncertain. Germline lookup yields CDR1 SGHTA and CDR2 FQGNSA. V shed 3 bases and J shed 1 base, with 10 bases lying between them. This CDR3 has 15 residues. The CDR3 reads CASSLGPGSNQPQHF. In DNA form, the CDR3 reads TGTGCCAGCAGCTTGGGCCCGGGAAGCAATCAGCCCCAGCATTTT. Based on the CDR3 plus reference TRBV7-2 and TRBJ1-5, the full variable domain is GAGVSQSPSNKVTEKGKDVELRCDPISGHTALYWYRQSLGQGLEFLIYFQGNSAPDKSGLPSDRFSAERTGGSVSTLTIQRTQQEDSAVYLCASSLGPGSNQPQHFGDGTRLSIL.

The chain's CDR3 is CASSFQGEGSGNTIYF. The CDR3 bases are TGTGCCAGCTCTTTTCAGGGGGAAGGCTCTGGAAACACCATATATTTT. V and J are TRBV18 and TRBJ1-3; the match to TRBD1 covers 7 bases. Per germline, CDR1 KGHSH and CDR2 LQKENI. The CDR3 has 16 residues. V gave up 6 bases and J gave up 0 bases; unmatched junction bases: 8.

The chain uses TRBV30 and TRBJ1-3, with D possibly TRBD1 on 6 matching bases. This CDR3 contains 14 residues. V lost 0 bases and J lost 6, with 12 bases in between. Looked up from germline, CDR1 is GTSNPN and CDR2 is SVGIG (reference sequence). DNA for the CDR3: TGTGCCTGGAGTGTTAGCTCAGGGGCAAACACCATATATTTT. Translating gives CAWSVSSGANTIYF.

This clone was recorded only once. This chain uses TRBV7-2 with TRBJ1-4; D is possibly TRBD1 (6 bases). The CDR3 consists of 15 residues. Trimming left V 5 bases short and J 8 bases short, with 18 bases between. CDR1 is SGHTA and CDR2 is FQGNSA in the germline V gene. CDR3 sequence reads: CASSRSRDKNEKLFF. CDR3 nucleotides: TGTGCCAGCAGCCGCAGCCGGGACAAGAACGAAAAACTGTTTTTT. Based on the CDR3 plus reference TRBV7-2 and TRBJ1-4, the full variable domain is GAGVSQSPSNKVTEKGKDVELRCDPISGHTALYWYRQSLGQGLEFLIYFQGNSAPDKSGLPSDRFSAERTGGSVSTLTIQRTQQEDSAVYLCASSRSRDKNEKLFFGSGTQLSVL.

This chain joins TRBV5-1 and TRBJ1-1, with 7 bases matching TRBD1. The V segment lost 4 bases and the J segment 5 bases; nucleotides outside the gene matches: 8. This CDR3 has 14 amino acids. Germline V gene lookup returns CDR1 SGHRS and CDR2 YFSETQ. CDR3 sequence (DNA): TGCGCCAGCAGCGTCGGACAGGAGGGGACTGAAGCTTTCTTT. It encodes CASSVGQEGTEAFF.